Reported below is one T cell receptor beta chain. Its cognate antigen is unknown. The CDR3 runs 17 residues. In germline, CDR1 is SGHRS, CDR2 YFSETQ. Trimming took 0 bases from V and 4 from J; bases not matched to a gene: 6. A split of CD4+ cells into CD45RA+ naive and CD45RA-negative memory subsets was performed. Clones were read by immunoSEQ multiplex PCR, and TCRdb kept only the in-frame ones, dropping some. The sample consists of about 660,000 clones, over 65% of them appearing once. The data originate from a study of shared clonotypes between healthy human individuals. Study-wide context: A donor's plate count was three for CD4 naive and three for CD4 memory; CD8 naive had two and CD8 memory one.

General observations from the study: Generation probabilities were higher for clonotypes shared across all four sorted-subset donors than for unshared ones. Though the depth was large, rarefaction showed that sorted-subset sequencing was incomplete.

The material sequenced was memory CD4+ T cells sorted from blood. Described subset: CD45RA-negative fraction. The receptor was isolated from a young woman in good health. The J gene is TRBJ2-3, the V gene TRBV5-1; 12 bases line up with TRBD1. The CDR3 DNA reads as TGCGCCAGCAGCTTGGCCGGGGGACAGGGGGCATCAGATACGCAGTATTTT. This codes for CASSLAGGQGASDTQYF.